This T cell receptor beta chain stems from a study of CD8 T cells in Susac syndrome. Trimming took off 6 bases at V and 0 bases at J, with 18 bases between the two ends. The CDR3 consists of 17 residues. The V gene's germline CDR1 is ENHRY and CDR2 SYGVKD. Reverse transcription used roughly 0.45 to 1 ug RNA and random hexamers. MiXCR, applied by TCRdb to the immunoSEQ multiplex PCR reads, yields one record per CDR3 protein. Found here are some 170,000 distinct CDR3 sequences, roughly 94% of them singletons; the top ten hold 0.075% to 0.095%. The source of this sequence is a human donor with multiple sclerosis. The chain couples TRBV10-3 to TRBJ2-1, with D tentatively TRBD2 (6 bases). Sequenced sample: CD4+ T cells from PBMCs. CDR3 amino acids: CAIREGTGRLSYNEQFF. The CDR3 DNA is TGTGCCATCAGGGAAGGGACTGGCCGACTCTCCTACAATGAGCAGTTCTTC.